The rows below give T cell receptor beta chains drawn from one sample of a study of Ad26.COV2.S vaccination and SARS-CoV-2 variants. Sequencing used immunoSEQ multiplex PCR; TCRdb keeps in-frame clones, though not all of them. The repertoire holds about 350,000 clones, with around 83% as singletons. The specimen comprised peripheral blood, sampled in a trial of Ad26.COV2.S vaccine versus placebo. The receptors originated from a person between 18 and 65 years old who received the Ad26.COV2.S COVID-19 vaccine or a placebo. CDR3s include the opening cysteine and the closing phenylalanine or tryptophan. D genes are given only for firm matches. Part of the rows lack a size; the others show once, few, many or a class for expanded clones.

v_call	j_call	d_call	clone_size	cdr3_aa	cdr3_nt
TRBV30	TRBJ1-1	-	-	CAWDLGGGTEAFF	TGTGCCTGGGATTTGGGGGGCGGCACTGAAGCTTTCTTT
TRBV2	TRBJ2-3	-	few	CASRTDTQYF	TGTGCCAGCAGGACAGATACGCAGTATTTT
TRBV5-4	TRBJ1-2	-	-	CASKYGGDGYTF	TGTGCCAGCAAATATGGGGGGGATGGCTACACCTTC
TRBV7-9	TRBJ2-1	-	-	CASSLVEGGEQFF	TGTGCCAGCAGCTTAGTGGAGGGGGGTGAGCAGTTCTTC
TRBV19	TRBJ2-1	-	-	CASSSERQSYNEQFF	TGTGCCAGTAGTTCCGAGCGCCAGAGCTACAATGAGCAGTTCTTC
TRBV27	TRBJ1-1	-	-	CASSDHGTNTEAFF	TGTGCCAGCAGTGATCACGGGACGAACACTGAAGCTTTCTTT
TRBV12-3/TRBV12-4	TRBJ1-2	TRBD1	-	CATNRDRVSGYTF	TGTGCCACCAACCGGGACAGGGTGAGTGGCTACACCTTC
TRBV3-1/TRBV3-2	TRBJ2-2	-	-	CASSANTGELFF	TGTGCCAGCAGCGCGAACACCGGGGAGCTGTTTTTT
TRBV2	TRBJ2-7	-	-	CASSDFGQYF	TGTGCCAGCAGTGATTTCGGGCAGTACTTC
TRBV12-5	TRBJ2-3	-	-	CASGLVQQGFSTDTQYF	TGTGCTAGTGGTTTGGTCCAACAGGGTTTTAGCACAGATACGCAGTATTTT
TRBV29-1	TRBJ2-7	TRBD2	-	CSVDEAGRRGLATRGEQYF	TGCAGCGTTGATGAGGCAGGTCGACGAGGACTAGCGACCCGGGGCGAGCAGTACTTC
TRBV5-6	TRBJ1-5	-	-	CASSLGTIPSNQPQHF	TGTGCCAGCAGCCTAGGGACAATACCGAGCAATCAGCCCCAGCATTTT
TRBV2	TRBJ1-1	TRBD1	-	CASSGPGGPTEAFF	TGTGCCAGCAGTGGACCAGGGGGCCCCACTGAAGCTTTCTTT
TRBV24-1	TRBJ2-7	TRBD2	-	CATSDGTRVYEQYF	TGTGCCACCAGTGACGGGACTAGAGTCTACGAGCAGTACTTC
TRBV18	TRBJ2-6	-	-	CASSPPSMGAGANVLTF	TGTGCCAGCTCACCGCCTAGCATGGGAGCCGGGGCCAACGTCCTGACTTTC
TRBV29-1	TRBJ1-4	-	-	CSATGRLNEKLFF	TGCAGCGCTACTGGGAGGTTAAATGAAAAACTGTTTTTT
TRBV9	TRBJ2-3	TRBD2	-	CASSAPSGSTDTQYF	TGTGCCAGCAGCGCCCCTAGCGGGAGCACAGATACGCAGTATTTT
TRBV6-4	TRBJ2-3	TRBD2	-	CASSTGREADTQYF	TGTGCCAGCAGTACGGGACGGGAGGCCGATACGCAGTATTTT
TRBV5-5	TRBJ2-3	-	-	CASRESTSRGTDTQYF	TGTGCCAGCAGAGAGAGCACTAGCCGGGGAACAGATACGCAGTATTTT
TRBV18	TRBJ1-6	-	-	CASSPGPGDSPLHF	TGTGCCAGCTCACCCGGTCCCGGCGACTCACCCCTCCACTTT
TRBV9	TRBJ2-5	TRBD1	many	CASSVDRYQETQYF	TGTGCCAGCAGCGTGGACAGGTACCAAGAGACCCAGTACTTC
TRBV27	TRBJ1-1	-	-	CASSSWDGATEAFF	TGTGCCAGTAGTAGTTGGGACGGGGCCACTGAAGCTTTCTTT
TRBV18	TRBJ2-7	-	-	CASSPLGNSREQYF	TGTGCCAGCTCACCCTTAGGGAACTCCCGGGAGCAGTACTTC
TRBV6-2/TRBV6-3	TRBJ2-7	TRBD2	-	CASSYRGRPYEQYF	TGTGCCAGCAGTTACCGCGGGAGACCCTACGAGCAGTACTTC
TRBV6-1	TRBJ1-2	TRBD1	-	CASSERTGPTYGYTF	TGTGCCAGCAGTGAACGGACAGGCCCCACCTATGGCTACACCTTC
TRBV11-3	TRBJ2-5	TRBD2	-	CASSQGLAGEWETQYF	TGTGCCAGCAGCCAGGGACTAGCGGGGGAATGGGAGACCCAGTACTTC
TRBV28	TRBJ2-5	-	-	CASMERKKRVETQYF	TGTGCCAGCATGGAGAGGAAAAAGCGGGTAGAGACCCAGTACTTC
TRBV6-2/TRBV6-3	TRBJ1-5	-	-	CASSATKNQPQHF	TGTGCCAGCAGTGCAACGAAAAATCAGCCCCAGCATTTT
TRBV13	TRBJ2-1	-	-	CASSSRGTGVGYNEQFF	TGTGCCAGCAGCTCCAGAGGTACGGGCGTCGGGTACAATGAGCAGTTCTTC
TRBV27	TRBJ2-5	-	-	CASSPRQDNEETQYF	TGTGCCAGCAGCCCCCGGCAGGACAACGAGGAGACCCAGTACTTC
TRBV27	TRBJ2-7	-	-	CASAYAANYEQYF	TGTGCCAGTGCCTATGCGGCCAACTACGAGCAGTACTTC
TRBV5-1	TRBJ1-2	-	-	CASSLEPSGYGYTF	TGCGCCAGCAGCTTGGAGCCCTCGGGCTATGGCTACACCTTC
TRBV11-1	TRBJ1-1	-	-	CASSSVGRGNTEAFF	TGTGCCAGCAGCTCCGTAGGCAGAGGGAACACTGAAGCTTTCTTT
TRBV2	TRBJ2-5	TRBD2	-	CASSEIGTSGRDTRETQYF	TGTGCCAGCAGTGAAATAGGGACTAGCGGGAGGGATACGAGGGAGACCCAGTACTTC
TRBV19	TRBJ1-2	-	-	CASRVDPPDYGYTF	TGTGCCAGTAGAGTGGATCCCCCGGACTATGGCTACACCTTC
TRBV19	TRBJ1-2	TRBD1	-	CASSIGTGYNYGYTF	TGTGCCAGTAGTATCGGGACAGGGTATAACTATGGCTACACCTTC
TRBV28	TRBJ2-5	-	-	CASSRDGFRAQYF	TGTGCCAGCAGCCGAGACGGCTTCAGGGCCCAGTACTTC
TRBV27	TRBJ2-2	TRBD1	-	CASSAHRGLSTGELFF	TGTGCCAGCAGTGCGCACAGGGGGCTGAGCACCGGGGAGCTGTTTTTT
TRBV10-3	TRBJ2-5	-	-	CAISQTGAGVVKQETQYF	TGTGCCATCAGCCAGACAGGAGCCGGGGTGGTGAAGCAAGAGACCCAGTACTTC
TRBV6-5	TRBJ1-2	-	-	CASSISGNYGYTF	TGTGCCAGCAGCATTTCAGGGAACTATGGCTACACCTTC
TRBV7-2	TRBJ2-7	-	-	CASRLANSATYEQYF	TGTGCCAGCAGACTTGCCAATTCCGCTACCTACGAGCAGTACTTC
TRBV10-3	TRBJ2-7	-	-	CAISGTPEGDEQYF	TGTGCCATCAGCGGGACACCAGAAGGAGACGAGCAGTACTTC
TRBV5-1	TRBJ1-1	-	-	CASSPGTPPEAFF	TGCGCCAGCAGCCCAGGGACCCCCCCTGAAGCTTTCTTT
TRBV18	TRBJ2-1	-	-	CASSGTRGEQFF	TGTGCCAGCTCAGGTACCCGGGGTGAGCAGTTCTTC
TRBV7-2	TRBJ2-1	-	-	CASSLAYGPNEQFF	TGTGCCAGCAGCTTAGCCTACGGCCCCAATGAGCAGTTCTTC
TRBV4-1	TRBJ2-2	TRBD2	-	CASSQTLAGGRTGELFF	TGCGCCAGCAGCCAAACACTAGCGGGGGGCCGCACCGGGGAGCTGTTTTTT
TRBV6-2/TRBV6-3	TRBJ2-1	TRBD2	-	CASSYSGSRYNEQFF	TGTGCCAGCAGTTATAGCGGGAGTAGATACAATGAGCAGTTCTTC
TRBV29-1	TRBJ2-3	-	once	CSVGPAPTDTQYF	TGCAGCGTTGGTCCGGCCCCCACAGATACGCAGTATTTT
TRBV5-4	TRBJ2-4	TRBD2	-	CASNPAGGSQNIQYF	TGTGCCAGCAACCCAGCGGGAGGCTCCCAAAACATTCAGTACTTC
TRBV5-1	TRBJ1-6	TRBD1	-	CASSDRQGMSPLHF	TGCGCCAGCAGCGACCGACAGGGGATGTCACCCCTCCACTTT
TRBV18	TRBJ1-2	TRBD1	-	CASSSDRAQWTF	TGTGCCAGCTCATCCGACAGGGCCCAATGGACCTTC
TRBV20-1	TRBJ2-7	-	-	CSASTGSRAHEQYF	TGCAGTGCCAGTACCGGGAGCCGAGCTCACGAGCAGTACTTC
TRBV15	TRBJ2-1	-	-	CATSNEGISYNEQFF	TGTGCCACCAGCAACGAAGGGATCTCCTACAATGAGCAGTTCTTC